What follows are 20 T cell receptor beta chains derived from one specimen sequenced in a study of T cells in Graves' hyperthyroidism and ophthalmopathy. Amplification targeted TCR beta CDR3 regions from RNA transcripts. Initially, a first-round RT-PCR of the TCR CDR3 employed the HTBI primer set. MiXCR was run by TCRdb on the multiplex PCR reads, yielding one entry per CDR3 protein. In the table there are over 500,000 distinct CDR3 sequences, 17% of which are singletons. Sequencing was performed on blood. These receptors all stem from a woman aged 18-29 years with Graves' ophthalmopathy.

This clonotype was found a few times. The chain uses TRBV19 and TRBJ2-3; 10 positions match TRBD2. V lost 5 bases and J lost 4; bases outside the gene matches: 12. The germline V gene encodes CDR1 LNHDA and CDR2 SQIVND (reference sequence). The CDR3 covers 17 residues. Written as DNA, the CDR3 is TGTGCCAGTAGTCCGGACGGTCTAGCGGGAGTAGCAGATACGCAGTATTTT. Its translation is CASSPDGLAGVADTQYF.

A remark on this clonotype: Given the absence of the conserved phenylalanine or tryptophan at the CDR3 end, a read error is likely. V and J are TRBV4-2 and TRBJ2-5; 8 bases match TRBD2. The V and J ends lost 0 bases and 4 bases, in that order; junction bases with no gene match: 10. Germline loops: CDR1 LGHNA, CDR2 YNFKEQ. There are 17 residues in the CDR3. CDR3 sequence: CASSQERTSPMGETQYL. The CDR3 DNA is TGTGCCAGCAGCCAAGAAAGGACTAGCCCCATGGGAGAGACCCAGTACCTC.

This clonotype was recorded at least ten times. The rearrangement joins TRBV3-1 to TRBJ2-1; D might be TRBD2 (7 bases). Trimming left V 3 bases short and J 9 bases short, with 12 bases between. Germline values: CDR1 LGHDT, CDR2 YNNKEL (reference sequence). This CDR3 comprises 13 residues. The CDR3 here is CASSHAGAFEQFF. CDR3 nucleotide sequence: TGTGCCAGCAGCCACGCGGGGGCCTTTGAGCAGTTCTTC.

This clonotype was counted many times. The chain couples TRBV20-1 to TRBJ1-5, with D perhaps TRBD1 (5 bases). V was cut by 5 bases and J by 9 bases, with 14 bases left in between. This CDR3 region has 12 residues. Germline V gene sequence: CDR1 DFQATT, CDR2 SNEGSKA (reference sequence). This chain's CDR3 is CSARTGTGPQHF. Here the CDR3 DNA reads TGCAGTGCTCGAACGGGCACAGGGCCCCAGCATTTT.

The gene calls are TRBV6-9 and TRBJ1-3; no clear D gene. The CDR3 loop spans 15 amino acids. The germline V and J ends were trimmed by 3 bases and 0 bases, with 9 bases remaining between them. Germline CDR1 is MNHGY and CDR2 is SVAAGI. The CDR3 coding sequence is TGTGCCAGCAGTTACACGCCCGGCTCTGGAAACACCATATATTTT. Its protein is CASSYTPGSGNTIYF.

This clonotype was counted a few times. This chain joins TRBV29-1 and TRBJ2-2; D unresolved. Trimming removed 7 bases from V and 0 bases from J, with 12 bases in between. The CDR3 is 14 residues long. Germline lookup yields CDR1 SQVTM and CDR2 ANQGSEA. The CDR3 region is CSATPDTNTGELFF. For the CDR3, the DNA is TGCAGCGCCACCCCTGACACGAACACCGGGGAGCTGTTTTTT.

This clonotype was observed many times. This rearrangement joins TRBV27 to TRBJ1-1; weak D call: TRBD1 (6 bases). The CDR3 runs 14 residues. The germline V gene encodes CDR1 MNHEY and CDR2 SMNVEV (reference sequence). The V end lost 1 base, the J end lost 6 bases, and 12 bases lay between the germline ends. CDR3 region: CASSLLGGQSEAFF. The DNA of the CDR3 is TGTGCCAGCAGTTTATTGGGGGGGCAATCTGAAGCTTTCTTT.

This clonotype was seen ten or more times. The chain is built from TRBV7-8 and TRBJ2-1; D gene uncertain. This CDR3 has 13 residues. V lost 5 bases and J lost 4, with 9 bases in between. Germline CDR1 reads SGHVS; CDR2 reads FQNEAQ. CDR3 amino acids: CASSTTNYNEQFF. DNA for the CDR3: TGTGCCAGCAGCACCACAAATTACAATGAGCAGTTCTTC.

This clonotype turned up a few times. CDR3 sequence: CASSSREGGIGELFF. The CDR3 DNA is TGCGCCAGCAGCTCTAGAGAAGGTGGAATCGGGGAGCTGTTTTTT. This sequence joins TRBV5-1 and TRBJ2-2, with D uncertain. The CDR3 is 15 residues long. With 3 bases removed from V and 7 bases from J, the gap between germline ends came to 16 bases. Germline CDR1 reads SGHRS; CDR2 reads YFSETQ.

A remark on this clonotype: Possible read error: a much larger clone is one base away. CDR3 residues: CASSEGTPNNEQFF. CDR3 in DNA: TGTGCCAGCAGTGAAGGTACACCCAACAATGAGCAGTTCTTC. V and J are TRBV2 and TRBJ2-1, with D uncertain. Germline V gene sequence: CDR1 SNHLY, CDR2 FYNNEI. The CDR3 consists of 14 residues. Trimming took 1 base from V and 5 from J, leaving 9 bases between them.

The chain carries TRBV6-2 or TRBV6-3 and TRBJ2-2; the match to TRBD2 covers 11 bases. CDR1 MNHEY and CDR2 SVGEGT come from the germline V gene. The CDR3 totals 17 residues. After removal of 0 bases from V and 12 bases from J, the junction contained 12 bases not matched to a gene. The CDR3 here is CASSYSRPTSGTAKLFF. The CDR3 DNA follows: TGTGCCAGCAGTTACTCGAGACCGACTAGCGGGACCGCGAAGCTGTTTTTT.

This clonotype was recorded a few times. This rearrangement joins TRBV20-1 to TRBJ1-1, with 9 bases identical to TRBD1. CDR1 DFQATT and CDR2 SNEGSKA come from the germline V gene (reference sequence). CDR3 length: 14 residues. With 7 bases clipped from V and 6 bases from J, the junction kept 12 bases outside the gene matches. The CDR3 loop is CSGTGTGSVSEAFF. The DNA for the CDR3 is TGCAGTGGCACCGGGACAGGGTCTGTATCTGAAGCTTTCTTT.

This chain uses TRBV19 with TRBJ1-1; possible D gene TRBD1, 5 bases. Trimming pared 3 bases from V and 5 bases from J, leaving 19 bases between. The V gene's germline CDR1 is LNHDA and CDR2 SQIVND (reference sequence). There are 16 residues in the CDR3. The DNA for the CDR3 is TGTGCCAGTAGTATGGGGGGGAGGCGGTTAGGGACTGAAGCTTTCTTT. Translated, it gives CASSMGGRRLGTEAFF.

This clonotype showed up many times. The DNA of the CDR3 is TGTGCCAGCAGCTTAAAAGGAGGTGCCTACGAGCAGTACTTC. Protein product: CASSLKGGAYEQYF. The V gene is TRBV7-8, the J gene TRBJ2-7; the D gene is possibly TRBD2 (5 bases). Trimming took 2 bases from V and 2 from J, leaving 10 bases between them. The CDR3 is 14 amino acids. Germline V gene sequence: CDR1 SGHVS, CDR2 FQNEAQ.

This clonotype was detected only a few times. V usage is TRBV6-1 and J usage is TRBJ2-1; 8 bases match TRBD2. The CDR3 is 15 residues long. The trim removed 5 bases at V and 2 bases at J, leaving 5 bases unmatched. From germline, CDR1 is MNHNS and CDR2 SASEGT. The chain's CDR3 is CASSRSGSAYNEQFF. DNA for the CDR3: TGTGCCAGCAGTCGAAGCGGGAGCGCCTACAATGAGCAGTTCTTC.

The table lists this clonotype with many counts. The V call is TRBV20-1, the J call TRBJ2-1; a possible D gene is TRBD1 (6 bases). The germline gives CDR1 DFQATT, CDR2 SNEGSKA (reference sequence). This CDR3 has 16 residues. Trimming took off 3 bases at V and 3 bases at J, with 18 bases between the two ends. The CDR3 sequence is CSASLTGSPNYNEQFF. The CDR3 DNA is TGCAGTGCTAGCCTTACAGGGTCCCCTAACTACAATGAGCAGTTCTTC.

Many counts were recorded for this clonotype. The chain is built from TRBV28 and TRBJ2-3; D uncertain. The CDR3 runs to 12 residues. Deletions cut 5 bases from V and 2 bases from J, with 5 bases between. Per the germline V gene, CDR1 is MDHEN and CDR2 is SYDVKM. CDR3 nucleotides: TGTGCCAGCAGTACAAACACAGATACGCAGTATTTT. The encoded protein is CASSTNTDTQYF.

The chain combines TRBV6-1 with TRBJ1-3; D not resolved. Germline assignment: CDR1 MNHNS and CDR2 SASEGT. The CDR3 covers 11 residues. The V end was cut by 10 bases, the J end by 0 bases, with 4 bases between. CDR3: CATSSGNTIYF. The CDR3 nucleotides are TGTGCCACCAGCTCTGGAAACACCATATATTTT.

The chain links TRBV19 to TRBJ1-5, with D unresolved. This CDR3 is 17 amino acids long. Trimming removed 3 bases at V and 2 bases at J, with 17 bases between. Germline CDR1 is LNHDA and CDR2 is SQIVND (reference sequence). CDR3 in amino acids: CASSILPLRPGNQPQHF. CDR3 DNA sequence: TGTGCCAGTAGTATTTTACCTCTACGCCCCGGCAATCAGCCCCAGCATTTT.

In this sample, this clonotype turned up a few times. An end of the junction does not agree with germline; a read error may underlie this. The V call is TRBV9, the J call TRBJ2-1, with 9 positions matching TRBD1. This CDR3 is 15 amino acids long. Germline V gene lookup returns CDR1 SGDLS and CDR2 YYNGEE. The CDR3 spells CASSAGTGRDNEQSF. The CDR3 bases are TGTGCCAGCAGCGCCGGGACAGGGCGCGACAATGAGCAGTCCTTC.